The clone carrying this T cell receptor (beta chain) has a count of ten or more. Its specificity is not known. This record belongs to a study of early T cells in non-severe SARS-CoV-2 infection. The overall study: Chains stayed unpaired after sequencing of bulk RNA from unsorted whole blood.

Germline values: CDR1 LGHDT, CDR2 YNNKEL (reference sequence). V was clipped by 4 bases and J by 2 bases, with 6 bases between them. CDR3 length: 12 amino acids. Study-wide findings and caveats: VDJdb matching skewed toward anti-spike CD8 responses, missing private and CD4 specificities.

In the library, individual cDNA molecules carried attached unique molecular identifiers. TCRdb recomputed calls from the 5' RACE reads with MiXCR, one row per CDR3 protein. Here the sample spans about 22,000 distinct CDR3 sequences, 3.5% to 4.5% being singletons. The receptor was isolated from an adult who was a healthcare worker with PCR-confirmed SARS-CoV-2 infection or an uninfected control (not recorded which). This chain connects TRBV3-1 to TRBJ2-7; D gene uncertain. Sequenced material: whole blood. CDR3 amino acids: CASSRRPYEQYF. Here the CDR3 DNA reads TGTGCCAGCAGCCGCCGACCCTACGAGCAGTACTTC.